This TCR beta chain was identified during a study of control samples from healthy donors and cancer patients. This clone has only one observation. Repertoires were generated with immunoSEQ multiplex PCR, while TCRdb's copy carries only in-frame clones and drops some. The sample has about 93,000 clones, approximately 90% seen once. The CDR3 runs to 13 residues. The germline V gene has CDR1 SNHLY and CDR2 FYNNEI. V lost 4 bases and J lost 2, with 8 bases in between. The chain couples TRBV2 to TRBJ1-2; maybe TRBD1 (6 bases). What was sequenced was blood. The TCR was taken from a woman between 70 and 85 years old in good health. CDR3 protein: CASSADSNYGYTF. The CDR3 DNA reads TGTGCCAGCAGTGCGGACAGCAACTATGGCTACACCTTC.